This T cell receptor beta chain was captured in a study of shared clonotypes between healthy human individuals. Study-level results: Large sequencing depth failed to make sorted-subset sequencing complete, rarefaction showed.

Germline V gene data show CDR1 as MNHEY and CDR2 as SMNVEV (reference sequence). This CDR3 is 14 amino acids long. Trimming cost V 5 bases and J 7 bases; bases outside gene matches: 8. Repertoires were generated with immunoSEQ multiplex PCR, while TCRdb's copy carries only in-frame clones and drops some. The sample yields approximately 500,000 clones, about 96% seen once. As for this clone: Its specificity is unknown.

Sequenced input: naive CD4+ T cells sorted from blood. Subset reported: CD45RA+ positively selected. The V call is TRBV27, the J call TRBJ1-2; 9 bases line up with TRBD1. This receptor was identified in a woman in her twenties or thirties in good health. The CDR3: CASSIRGQGSGYTF. The CDR3 nucleotides read TGTGCCAGCAGTATCCGGGGACAGGGCAGTGGCTACACCTTC.